This TCR beta chain was obtained from a study of T cell repertoires and HLA-DP antigens. Overall study context: In vitro CD4+ alloreactivity was against HeLa-presented HLA-DP.

V lost 2 bases and J 7 bases, leaving 15 bases between the germline ends. CDR1 and CDR2 from the germline V gene are MRHNA and SNTAGT. This CDR3 contains 15 residues. TCRdb's table, derived via immunoSEQ multiplex PCR, lists solely in-frame clones and lacks some. This sample yields around 90,000 clones, of which approximately 89% are seen a single time; roughly 1.5% belongs to the top ten. On this clone: Its antigen is not known.

The chain links TRBV6-4 to TRBJ2-1, with D possibly matching TRBD2 (6 bases). The TCR was taken from a middle-aged man in good health and CMV-seronegative. What was sequenced was CD4+ T cells from PBMCs. The CDR3 here is CASSDGGTGGNEQFF. DNA for the CDR3: TGTGCCAGCAGTGACGGTGGGACTGGGGGAAATGAGCAGTTCTTC.